The clone carrying this T cell receptor beta chain has just a few counts. Its target is unknown. Reverse transcription of all isolated RNA meant that expressed TCRB transcripts were sequenced. Libraries were prepared by immunoSEQ multiplex PCR; TCRdb keeps only in-frame clonotypes and omits some of them. The data show roughly 300,000 clones, more than 13% seen once. V was clipped by 5 bases and J by 3 bases, with 5 bases between them. The CDR3 extends over 11 amino acids. Germline V gene sequence: CDR1 MDHEN, CDR2 SYDVKM. It was via CD45RO/CCR7/CD25/CD127/CD95/CD27 that CD4+ naive, central memory, regulatory and stem cell-like memory cells were sorted. The sample comes from a study of beta chain features in type 1 diabetes. Study results and limitations: In all four CD4+ subsets, TCRB CDR3 length was significantly, moderately reduced in type 1 diabetes.

This sequence was found in a man younger than 45 with type 1 diabetes. This chain joins TRBV28 and TRBJ2-7; D unresolved. Sequenced material: naive CD4+ T cells from blood. The CDR3 is CASSAVYEQYF. The CDR3 region has the DNA TGTGCCAGCAGTGCAGTCTACGAGCAGTACTTC.